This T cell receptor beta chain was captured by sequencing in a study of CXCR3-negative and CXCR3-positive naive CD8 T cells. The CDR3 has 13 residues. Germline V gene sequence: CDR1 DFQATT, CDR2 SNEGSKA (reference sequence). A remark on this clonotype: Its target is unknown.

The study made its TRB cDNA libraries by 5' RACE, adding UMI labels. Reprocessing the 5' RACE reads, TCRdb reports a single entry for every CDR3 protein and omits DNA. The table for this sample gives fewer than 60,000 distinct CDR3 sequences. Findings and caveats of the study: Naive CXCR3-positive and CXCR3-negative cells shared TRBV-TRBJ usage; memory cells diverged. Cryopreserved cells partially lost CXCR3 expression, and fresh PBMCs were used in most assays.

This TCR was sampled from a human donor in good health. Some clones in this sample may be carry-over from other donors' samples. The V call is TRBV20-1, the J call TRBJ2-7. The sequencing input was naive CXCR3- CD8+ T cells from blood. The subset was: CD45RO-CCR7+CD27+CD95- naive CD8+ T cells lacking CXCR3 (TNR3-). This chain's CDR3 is CSAREGSTYEQYF.